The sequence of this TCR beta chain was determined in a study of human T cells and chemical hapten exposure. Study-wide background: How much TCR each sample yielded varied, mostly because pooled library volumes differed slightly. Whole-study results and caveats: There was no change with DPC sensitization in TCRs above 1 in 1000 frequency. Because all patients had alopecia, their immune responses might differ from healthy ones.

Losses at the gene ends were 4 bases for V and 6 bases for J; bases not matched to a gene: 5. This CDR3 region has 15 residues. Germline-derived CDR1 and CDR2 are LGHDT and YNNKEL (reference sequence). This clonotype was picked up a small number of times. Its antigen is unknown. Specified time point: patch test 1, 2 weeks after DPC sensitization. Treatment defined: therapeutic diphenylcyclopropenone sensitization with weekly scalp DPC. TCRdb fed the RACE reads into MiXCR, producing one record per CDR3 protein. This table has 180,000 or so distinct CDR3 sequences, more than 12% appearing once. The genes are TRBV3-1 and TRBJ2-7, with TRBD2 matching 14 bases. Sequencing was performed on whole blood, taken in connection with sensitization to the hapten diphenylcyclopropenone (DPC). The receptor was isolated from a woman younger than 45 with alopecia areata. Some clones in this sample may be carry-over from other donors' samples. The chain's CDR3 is CASSRPGTSGGEQYF. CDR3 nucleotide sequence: TGTGCCAGCAGCCGCCCCGGGACTAGCGGGGGCGAGCAGTACTTC.